A selection of T cell receptor beta chains follows, all from one sample in a study of CD8 T cells in ankylosing spondylitis. TCRdb reanalysed the 5' RACE reads using MiXCR and keeps one entry per CDR3 protein. The repertoire holds hundreds of thousands of distinct CDR3 sequences, under 20% seen once, with over 0.9% in the top ten. Sequencing was done on a sample of blood, either unsorted or a sorted T cell fraction (not recorded which). The receptors here all came from a male donor with ankylosing spondylitis. The CDR3 runs from the conserved cysteine through the conserved F or W. Fields, in order: CDR3 length, clone size, V gene, J gene, D gene, CDR3 protein, CDR3 DNA. The D gene is left open where the match is weak. Some rows mark clone size as missing; the rest say once, few, many or name a class of expanded clone.

>13|.|TRBV7-2|TRBJ1-2|.
CASSLQGIGGYTF
TGTGCCAGCAGCTTACAGGGAATTGGGGGCTACACCTTC
>15|.|TRBV7-9|TRBJ2-7|TRBD1
CASSKVGQVTYEQYF
TGTGCCAGCTCTAAAGTGGGACAGGTCACCTACGAGCAGTACTTC
>15|few|TRBV7-2|TRBJ1-4|TRBD1
CASSLAGGANEKLFF
TGTGCCAGCAGCTTGGCAGGGGGGGCTAATGAAAAACTGTTTTTT
>16|once|TRBV20-1|TRBJ1-1|.
CSAEGIRSLEDTEAFF
TGCAGTGCCGAAGGGATCAGGTCTTTGGAGGACACTGAAGCTTTCTTT
>15|.|TRBV6-2/TRBV6-3|TRBJ2-1|TRBD1
CASSYWDSSYNEQFF
TGTGCCAGCAGTTACTGGGACAGCTCCTACAATGAGCAGTTCTTC
>16|few|TRBV20-1|TRBJ1-1|.
CSAPVPAGGMNTEAFF
TGCAGTGCTCCGGTCCCGGCCGGAGGGATGAACACTGAAGCTTTCTTT
>15|.|TRBV9|TRBJ1-1|.
CASSGSQNMNTEAFF
TGTGCCAGCAGCGGTTCACAGAACATGAACACTGAAGCTTTCTTT
>15|.|TRBV7-8|TRBJ2-5|TRBD1
CASSPRDSPKETQYF
TGTGCCAGCAGCCCCCGGGACAGCCCTAAAGAGACCCAGTACTTC
>14|.|TRBV6-5|TRBJ1-2|.
CASSYFGQNYGYTF
TGTGCCAGCAGTTACTTCGGACAGAACTATGGCTACACCTTC
>15|few|TRBV20-1|TRBJ2-5|.
CSARDPRGPGETQYF
TGCAGTGCTAGAGATCCTCGGGGGCCGGGGGAGACCCAGTACTTC
>13|.|TRBV20-1|TRBJ2-5|.
CSARATGAETQYF
TGCAGTGCTAGAGCAACGGGGGCCGAGACCCAGTACTTC
>16|.|TRBV7-2|TRBJ2-7|.
CASSSAIWGRDYEQYF
TGTGCCAGCAGCTCCGCCATATGGGGCAGAGACTACGAGCAGTACTTC
>15|.|TRBV5-1|TRBJ2-3|.
CASSLEGRGADTQYF
TGCGCCAGCAGCTTGGAGGGCAGGGGCGCAGATACGCAGTATTTT
>15|.|TRBV7-2|TRBJ2-7|.
CASSPVGKLAYEQYF
TGTGCCAGCAGCCCGGTAGGGAAACTAGCCTACGAGCAGTACTTC
>14|.|TRBV19|TRBJ2-7|.
CASSFTRGPYEQYF
TGTGCCAGTAGTTTCACCAGGGGCCCCTACGAGCAGTACTTC
>13|few|TRBV6-6|TRBJ1-5|TRBD1
CASSVNRGQPQHF
TGTGCCAGCAGTGTTAACAGGGGTCAGCCCCAGCATTTT
>16|few|TRBV12-3/TRBV12-4|TRBJ2-3|TRBD2
CASSRLLAGGTDTQYF
TGTGCCAGCAGCCGGCTACTAGCGGGGGGGACAGATACGCAGTATTTT
>15|.|TRBV20-1|TRBJ2-7|TRBD2
CSAPAGRGRTHEQYF
TGCAGTGCCCCGGCGGGGCGGGGGAGGACCCACGAGCAGTACTTC
>15|few|TRBV12-3/TRBV12-4|TRBJ2-7|.
CASRAAGTRGHEQYF
TGTGCCAGCAGAGCCGCCGGGACAAGGGGCCACGAGCAGTACTTC
>14|.|TRBV12-3/TRBV12-4|TRBJ1-1|.
CASSPTRKGTEAFF
TGTGCCAGCAGCCCCACCCGGAAAGGAACTGAAGCTTTCTTT
>14|.|TRBV20-1|TRBJ1-5|TRBD1
CSATWTGSNQPQHF
TGCAGTGCCACCTGGACAGGAAGCAATCAGCCCCAGCATTTT
>15|.|TRBV5-1|TRBJ2-1|.
CASSLVDVRVNEQFF
TGCGCCAGCAGCTTGGTGGATGTTCGGGTCAATGAGCAGTTCTTC
>16|.|TRBV6-1|TRBJ1-4|.
CASSQLRGRANEKLFF
TGTGCCAGCAGCCAACTTCGAGGGCGGGCTAATGAAAAACTGTTTTTT
>13|.|TRBV6-5|TRBJ2-7|.
CASSYRGHYEQYF
TGTGCCAGCAGTTACAGGGGCCACTACGAGCAGTACTTC
>12|.|TRBV29-1|TRBJ2-7|TRBD2
CSVASGIYEQYF
TGCAGCGTTGCTAGCGGGATCTACGAGCAGTACTTC
>13|many|TRBV29-1|TRBJ1-2|.
CSVGEGESFGYTF
TGCAGCGTTGGGGAGGGCGAATCCTTCGGCTACACCTTC
>14|few|TRBV12-3/TRBV12-4|TRBJ2-1|.
CASSAVREVNEQFF
TGTGCCAGCAGTGCCGTGAGGGAGGTGAATGAGCAGTTCTTC
>13|many|TRBV7-7|TRBJ2-5|.
CASSLGVLETQYF
TGTGCTAGCAGCTTAGGGGTTTTGGAGACCCAGTACTTC
>14|few|TRBV7-2|TRBJ2-5|.
CASSSGGYQETQYF
TGTGCCAGCAGCTCAGGAGGCTACCAAGAGACCCAGTACTTC
>15|few|TRBV18|TRBJ2-1|TRBD2
CASSPPGTKNNEQFF
TGTGCCAGCTCACCACCAGGGACTAAAAACAATGAGCAGTTCTTC
>14|few|TRBV20-1|TRBJ2-3|.
CSAKAGPSTDTQYF
TGCAGTGCTAAGGCGGGCCCTAGCACAGATACGCAGTATTTT
>13|.|TRBV10-3|TRBJ2-7|.
CATRLGSSYEQYF
TGTGCCACCAGATTAGGAAGCTCCTACGAGCAGTACTTC
>14|.|TRBV6-2/TRBV6-3|TRBJ2-7|.
CASSYPQGPYEQYF
TGTGCCAGCAGTTATCCCCAGGGGCCCTACGAGCAGTACTTC
>16|few|TRBV27|TRBJ2-2|TRBD2
CASSLEAGGRAGELFF
TGTGCCAGCAGTTTAGAGGCGGGGGGGCGTGCCGGGGAGCTGTTTTTT
>15|many|TRBV20-1|TRBJ2-3|.
CSADGGYGFTDTQYF
TGCAGTGCTGACGGCGGATACGGGTTCACAGATACGCAGTATTTT
>18|.|TRBV15|TRBJ2-3|TRBD2
CATSRDRGASGSTDTQYF
TGTGCCACCAGCAGAGACCGAGGCGCTAGCGGGAGCACAGATACGCAGTATTTT
>15|few|TRBV11-2|TRBJ1-4|.
CASSLDSHRSGKLFF
TGTGCCAGCAGCTTAGATTCCCACAGGTCGGGGAAACTGTTTTTT
>15|.|TRBV4-2|TRBJ2-5|.
CASSQRRSNQETQYF
TGTGCCAGCAGCCAACGGCGGTCTAATCAAGAGACCCAGTACTTC
>12|many|TRBV29-1|TRBJ2-3|.
CSVDDGTDTQYF
TGCAGCGTTGACGACGGCACAGATACGCAGTATTTT
>14|.|TRBV18|TRBJ1-1|.
CASTAGTVNTEAFF
TGTGCCAGCACCGCAGGGACCGTGAACACTGAAGCTTTCTTT
>15|many|TRBV12-3/TRBV12-4|TRBJ2-5|.
CASSPDGTNQETQYF
TGTGCCAGCAGTCCGGACGGGACGAACCAAGAGACCCAGTACTTC
>13|.|TRBV20-1|TRBJ2-4|.
CSASGESKNIQYF
TGCAGTGCTAGCGGGGAGTCTAAAAACATTCAGTACTTC
>14|many|TRBV6-1|TRBJ1-1|.
CASIGYGGNTEAFF
TGTGCCAGCATAGGGTACGGAGGGAACACTGAAGCTTTCTTT
>11|many|TRBV7-2|TRBJ1-1|.
CASRRVAEAFF
TGTGCCAGCAGACGAGTGGCTGAAGCTTTCTTT
>14|.|TRBV5-6|TRBJ2-7|.
CASNLRGFSYEQYF
TGTGCCAGCAACCTCAGGGGCTTCTCCTACGAGCAGTACTTC
>13|.|TRBV19|TRBJ1-5|.
CASTVSFNQPQHF
TGTGCCAGTACCGTTTCCTTCAATCAGCCCCAGCATTTT
>14|.|TRBV4-1|TRBJ2-1|TRBD1
CASRPTGVYNEQFF
TGCGCCAGCAGACCGACAGGGGTCTACAATGAGCAGTTCTTC
>14|.|TRBV3-1|TRBJ1-3|.
CASLGTDSGNTIYF
TGTGCCAGCCTAGGGACTGACTCTGGAAACACCATATATTTT
>16|.|TRBV19|TRBJ2-7|.
CASSTHRDNDSYEQYF
TGTGCCAGTAGTACCCACCGGGACAACGACTCCTACGAGCAGTACTTC
>15|few|TRBV5-1|TRBJ2-3|.
CASSFAPPRPDTQYF
TGCGCCAGCAGCTTTGCCCCCCCGAGGCCAGATACGCAGTATTTT
>16|few|TRBV5-1|TRBJ1-3|.
CASSLAGGKHGNTIYF
TGCGCCAGCAGCTTGGCCGGGGGAAAGCACGGAAACACCATATATTTT
>15|.|TRBV5-6|TRBJ2-3|.
CASSLGGDSTDTQYF
TGTGCCAGCAGCTTGGGCGGGGACTCCACAGATACGCAGTATTTT
>13|.|TRBV6-1|TRBJ1-4|.
CASRRNTYEKLFF
TGTGCCAGCCGGCGGAATACATATGAAAAACTGTTTTTT
>12|few|TRBV10-3|TRBJ2-3|TRBD2
CATMGGTDTQYF
TGTGCCACCATGGGGGGGACAGATACGCAGTATTTT
>15|.|TRBV12-3/TRBV12-4|TRBJ1-4|TRBD1
CASRTTGQGNEKLFF
TGTGCCAGCAGAACTACAGGACAGGGTAATGAAAAACTGTTTTTT
>15|.|TRBV5-1|TRBJ2-2|.
CASSPGTWNTGELFF
TGCGCCAGCAGCCCCGGGACATGGAACACCGGGGAGCTGTTTTTT
>14|few|TRBV20-1|TRBJ1-1|.
CSARDIRGRAEAFF
TGCAGTGCTAGAGATATTAGGGGTCGTGCTGAAGCTTTCTTT
>14|many|TRBV12-3/TRBV12-4|TRBJ1-5|.
CATSLGTSNQPQHF
TGTGCCACCAGTTTGGGGACCAGCAATCAGCCCCAGCATTTT
>14|few|TRBV2|TRBJ1-5|.
CASAGEYSNQPQHF
TGTGCCAGCGCCGGAGAGTATAGCAATCAGCCCCAGCATTTT